The sequence of this T cell receptor beta chain was determined in a study of T cells in Graves' hyperthyroidism and ophthalmopathy (dated by TCRdb to 2018 to 2020). For the study in its entirety: Peripheral blood samples were taken at the time of initial diagnosis, prior to any treatment. A discovery cohort of about a hundred patients, 43 with Graves' ophthalmopathy and fewer than 65 with stable Graves' hyperthyroidism, was used to find distinguishing TCR V-J signatures. The paper describes TCR Vbeta CDR3 sequencing of about 140 peripheral blood samples, made up of 43 ophthalmopathy patients, roughly 72 hyperthyroidism patients and some 17 progressor patients. The study also compared thyroid tissue and blood T-cell repertoires from over 5 Graves' hyperthyroidism patients. Prospective prediction of ophthalmopathy was tested in an independent validation cohort of 18 to 20 hyperthyroidism patients and roughly 16 patients who later progressed to ophthalmopathy. The 75 to 100 discovery patients were divided at random into training and test sets in a 7:3 ratio. After blood sampling, hyperthyroidism patients were treated with methimazole at a starting dose of 30 mg daily, and ophthalmopathy patients were treated with high-dose intravenous methylprednisolone.

The junction carries 15 bases between V and J, which are trimmed by 6 bases and 7 bases respectively. The CDR3 spans 13 residues, from the cysteine through the phenylalanine. Only CDR3 DNA remains: 39 bases, in frame from the first base. CDR1 MRHNA and CDR2 SNTAGT were looked up in the germline V gene. Hyperthyroidism patients were newly diagnosed, with disease duration under 2 months, and aged 18 to 65 years. Any patient with an uncontrolled infection, another autoimmune disease, pregnancy or lactation was excluded. Diagnoses were based on clinical symptoms, serum thyroxine and TRAb, thyroid ultrasound and orbital computed tomography. Blood from progressor patients was collected at the time of first diagnosis with hyperthyroidism, before any ophthalmopathy symptoms had appeared. PBMCs were separated from roughly 10 ml of fresh peripheral blood using Ficoll-Paque density gradient centrifugation. Progressor patients were initially diagnosed with Graves' hyperthyroidism and developed ophthalmopathy during follow-up. Total RNA was extracted using Trizol reagent, and RNA quality was assessed on an Agilent 2100 Bioanalyzer.

Overall study results and their limits: A model built on a 13 V-J signature distinguished ophthalmopathy from stable hyperthyroidism, reaching 85% to 90% sensitivity and 81% to 83% specificity in cross-validation and 80%/75% in testing. Blood samples also contained most of the expanded thyroid clonotypes (frequency above 0.001), which suggests that blood repertoires may reflect thyroid immune responses. No statistical method was used to set the sample size in advance, and investigators knew the group allocation. In validation, the model predicted progression to ophthalmopathy a median of around six months before onset, with roughly 70% sensitivity and roughly 77% specificity.

Amplification of TCR beta CDR3 regions was carried out from RNA transcripts. A first-round RT-PCR of the TCR CDR3 used the HTBI primer set with the Qiagen OneStep RT-PCR kit. Libraries were constructed in a second round of multiplex PCR, after which size selection and purification were performed. Paired-end sequencing of the libraries was performed with 100 bp reads on an Illumina HiSeq2000. In the paper's pipeline: SOAPnuke was used to process the raw data, with reads discarded if the reads contained adapters or uncalled bases, had a mean Phred below 15, or lacked an exact constant-primer or identifier match. High-quality paired reads were merged with COPE v1.2.5, and unique nucleotide sequences were defined as clonotypes. MiTCR v1.1 was used to align clonotypes to the IMGT TRBV, TRBD and TRBJ reference segments. Analysis was restricted to V-J combinations with a frequency above 0.0001, which covered roughly 99% of repertoires. A TCS score was defined as the ratio between F50 (clonal expansion) and ExV (chaos), using BLOSUM62-based TCRdist between CDR3 peptides within each V-J. Welch's t-statistics and random forest reduced fewer than 600 V-J features to some 14, which were used in a naive Bayes classifier (R e1071). TCRdb reanalyzed the raw reads on its own, using fastp at Q25 for trimming and MiXCR for clone calling, and kept in-frame beta chains. Duplicate CDR3 protein sequences are folded into a single record with the most common DNA and genes. TCRdb, rather than the study authors, made the V and J calls. This sample is represented by under 300,000 distinct CDR3 sequences; 12% to 15% of them were singletons. The top ten clonotypes cover around 30% of the sample.

A word on this clonotype: No antigen is known for it. The sample holds no much larger clone one base away, and base qualities are not on file.

Material: blood. The clonotype was recovered from a woman aged 50 to 60 with Graves' hyperthyroidism that later progressed to Graves' ophthalmopathy. The chain is made from TRBV6-4 and TRBJ1-1, with an unclear D gene assignment. The CDR3 region has the sequence CASRGGRGSEAFF. At the DNA level, the sequence is TGTGCCAGCAGGGGAGGACGGGGTAGTGAAGCTTTCTTT.